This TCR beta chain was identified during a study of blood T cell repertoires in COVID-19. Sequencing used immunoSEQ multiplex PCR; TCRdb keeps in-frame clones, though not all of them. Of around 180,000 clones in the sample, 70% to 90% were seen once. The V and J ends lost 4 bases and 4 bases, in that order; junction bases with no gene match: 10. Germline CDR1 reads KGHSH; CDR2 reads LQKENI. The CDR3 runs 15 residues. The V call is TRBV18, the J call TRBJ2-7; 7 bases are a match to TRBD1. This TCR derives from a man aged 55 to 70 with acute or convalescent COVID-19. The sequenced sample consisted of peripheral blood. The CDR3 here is CASSQTPDRAYEQYF. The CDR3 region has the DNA TGTGCCAGCTCACAAACCCCTGACAGGGCGTACGAGCAGTACTTC.